This T cell receptor (beta chain) was obtained from a study of T-cell reconstitution after alpha-beta-depleted transplantation in children. In this sample, this clonotype turned up many times. The TCRbeta library incorporated unique molecular identifiers. TCRdb redid the calling of the PCR reads with MiXCR, one entry per CDR3 protein. Among 280,000 or so distinct CDR3 sequences listed, more than 9% were seen once. The TCR originated in a male patient under 10 years old who had a stem cell transplant for chronic granulomatous disease, so the T cells may come from the graft donor. Material: peripheral blood, obtained 180 days after TCRalphabeta/CD19-depleted stem cell transplant.

The CDR3 region is CSVVVGGRYEQYF. The CDR3, as DNA: TGCAGTGTAGTCGTCGGGGGTCGCTACGAGCAGTACTTC. V and J are TRBV29-1 and TRBJ2-7, with D perhaps matching TRBD2 (6 bases). Germline V CDR1 and CDR2: SQVTM, ANQGSEA. The CDR3 has 13 residues.